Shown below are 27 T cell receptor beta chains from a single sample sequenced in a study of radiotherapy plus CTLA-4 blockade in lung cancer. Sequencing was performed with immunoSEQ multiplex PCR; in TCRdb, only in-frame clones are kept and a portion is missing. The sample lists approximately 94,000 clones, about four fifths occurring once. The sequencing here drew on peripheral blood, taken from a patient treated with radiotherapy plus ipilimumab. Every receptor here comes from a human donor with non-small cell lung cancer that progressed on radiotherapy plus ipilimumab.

The CDR3 coding sequence is TGTGCCAGTAGCCAGACTAGCGGGCGACTGAACACCGGGGAGCTGTTTTTT. It translates to CASSQTSGRLNTGELFF. The J gene is TRBJ2-2, the V gene TRBV19, with 10 bases matching TRBD2. This CDR3 is built from 17 residues. V dropped 6 bases and J dropped 1; count of bases not matched to a gene: 8. The V gene's germline CDR1 is LNHDA and CDR2 SQIVND (reference sequence).

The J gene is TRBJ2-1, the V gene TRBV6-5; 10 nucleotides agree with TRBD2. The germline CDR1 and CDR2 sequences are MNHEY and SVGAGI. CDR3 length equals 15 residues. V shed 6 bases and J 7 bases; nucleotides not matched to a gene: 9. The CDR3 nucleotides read TGTGCCAGCAGACCAGCGGGAGGGCCGGGGAATGAGCAGTTCTTC. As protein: CASRPAGGPGNEQFF.

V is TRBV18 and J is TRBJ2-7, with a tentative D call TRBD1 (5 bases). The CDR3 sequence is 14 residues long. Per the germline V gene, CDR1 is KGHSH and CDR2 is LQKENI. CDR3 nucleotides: TGTGCCAGCTCACCGGACACTTCCCCCTACAAGCAGTACGTC. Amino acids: CASSPDTSPYKQYV.

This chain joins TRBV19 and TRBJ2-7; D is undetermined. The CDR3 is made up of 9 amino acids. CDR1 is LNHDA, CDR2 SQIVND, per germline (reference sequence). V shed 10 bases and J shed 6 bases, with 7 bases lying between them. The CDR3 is CATLGEQYF. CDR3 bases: TGTGCCACGTTAGGCGAGCAGTACTTC. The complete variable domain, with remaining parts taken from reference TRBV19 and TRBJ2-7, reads DGGITQSPKYLFRKEGQNVTLSCEQNLNHDAMYWYRQDPGQGLRLIYYSQIVNDFQKGDIAEGYSVSREKKESFPLTVTSAQKNPTAFYLCATLGEQYFGPGTRLTVT.

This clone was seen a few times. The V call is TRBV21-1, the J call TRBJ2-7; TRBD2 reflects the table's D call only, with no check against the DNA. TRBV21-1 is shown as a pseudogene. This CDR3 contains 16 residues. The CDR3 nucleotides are TGTGCCAGCAGCGAACCCCGGATCCCCCGGGTATACGAGCAGTACTTC. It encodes CASSEPRIPRVYEQYF.

As DNA, the CDR3 is TGCGCCAGCAGCCAGACAGGGGACACTGAAGCTTTCTTT. This encodes CASSQTGDTEAFF. The genes are TRBV10-2 and TRBJ1-1; 8 positions match TRBD1. The CDR3 totals 13 residues. V gave up 6 bases and J gave up 3 bases; unmatched junction bases: 3. Germline assignment: CDR1 WSHSY and CDR2 SAAADI.

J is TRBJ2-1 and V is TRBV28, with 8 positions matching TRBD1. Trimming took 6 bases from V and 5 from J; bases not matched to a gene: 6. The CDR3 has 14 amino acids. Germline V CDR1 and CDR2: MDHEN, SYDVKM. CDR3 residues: CASRAGTGHNEQFF. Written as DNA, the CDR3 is TGTGCCAGCAGGGCCGGGACAGGACACAATGAGCAGTTCTTC.

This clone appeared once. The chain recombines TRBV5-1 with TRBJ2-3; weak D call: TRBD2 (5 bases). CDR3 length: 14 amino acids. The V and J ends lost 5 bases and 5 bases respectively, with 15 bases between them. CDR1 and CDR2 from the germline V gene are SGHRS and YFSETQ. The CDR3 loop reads CASSGGEQEDTQYF. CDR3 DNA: TGCGCCAGCAGTGGTGGGGAGCAGGAAGATACGCAGTATTTT.

The CDR3 coding sequence is TGCGCCAGCAGCCGCTCGGATGATACGCAGTATTTT. Amino acids: CASSRSDDTQYF. The V and J genes are TRBV5-1 and TRBJ2-3; no clear D gene. The germline CDR1 and CDR2 sequences are SGHRS and YFSETQ. The CDR3 contains 12 residues. V lost 4 bases and J 6 bases, leaving 9 bases between the germline ends.

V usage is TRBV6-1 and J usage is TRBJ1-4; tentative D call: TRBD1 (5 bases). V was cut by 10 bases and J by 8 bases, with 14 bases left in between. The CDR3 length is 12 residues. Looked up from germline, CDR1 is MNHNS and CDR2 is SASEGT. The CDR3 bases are TGTGCCACCCAGAGGGGATACGAAAAACTGTTTTTT. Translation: CATQRGYEKLFF.

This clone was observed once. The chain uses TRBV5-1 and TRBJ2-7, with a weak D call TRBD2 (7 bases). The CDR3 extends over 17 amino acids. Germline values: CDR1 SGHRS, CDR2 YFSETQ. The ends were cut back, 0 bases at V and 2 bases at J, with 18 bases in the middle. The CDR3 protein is CASSLGHGGRSPYEQYF. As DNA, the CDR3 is TGCGCCAGCAGCTTGGGCCACGGGGGGCGATCCCCCTACGAGCAGTACTTC.

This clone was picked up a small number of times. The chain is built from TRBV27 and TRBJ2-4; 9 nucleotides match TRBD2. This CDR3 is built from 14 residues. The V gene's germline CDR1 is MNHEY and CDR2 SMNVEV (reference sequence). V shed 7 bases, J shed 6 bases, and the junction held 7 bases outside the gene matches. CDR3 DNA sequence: TGTGCCAGCACAACGGGACTAGCCGGAAACATTCAGTACTTC. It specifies CASTTGLAGNIQYF.

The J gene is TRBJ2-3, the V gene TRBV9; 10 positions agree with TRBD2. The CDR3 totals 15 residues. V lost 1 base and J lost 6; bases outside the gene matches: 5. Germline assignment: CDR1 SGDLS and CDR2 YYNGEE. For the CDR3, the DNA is TGTGCCAGCAGCGTACTAGCGGGAGTCGCCGATACGCAGTATTTT. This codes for CASSVLAGVADTQYF.

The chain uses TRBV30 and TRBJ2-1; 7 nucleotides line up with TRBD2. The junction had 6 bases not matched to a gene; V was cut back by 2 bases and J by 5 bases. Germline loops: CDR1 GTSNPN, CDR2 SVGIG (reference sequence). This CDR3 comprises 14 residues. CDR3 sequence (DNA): TGTGCCTGGAGTCTCCCCGGGGGGAACAATGAGCAGTTCTTC. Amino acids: CAWSLPGGNNEQFF. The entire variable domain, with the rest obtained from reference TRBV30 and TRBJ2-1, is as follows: SQTIHQWPATLVQPVGSPLSLECTVEGTSNPNLYWYRQAAGRGLQLLFYSVGIGQISSEVPQNLSASRPQDRQFILSSKKLLLSDSGFYLCAWSLPGGNNEQFFGPGTRLTVL.

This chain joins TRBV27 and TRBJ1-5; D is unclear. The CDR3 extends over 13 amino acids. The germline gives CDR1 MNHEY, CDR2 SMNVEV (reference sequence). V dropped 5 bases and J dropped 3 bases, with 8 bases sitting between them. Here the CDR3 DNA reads TGTGCCAGCAGTGCGACCTACAATCAGCCCCAGCATTTT. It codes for CASSATYNQPQHF.

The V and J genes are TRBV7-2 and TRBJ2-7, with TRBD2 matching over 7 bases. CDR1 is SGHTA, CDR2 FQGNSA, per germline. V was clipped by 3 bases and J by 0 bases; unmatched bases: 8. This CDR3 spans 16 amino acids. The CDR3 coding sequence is TGTGCCAGCAGCTTGGATGGGGGACTACACTCCTACGAGCAGTACTTC. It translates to CASSLDGGLHSYEQYF. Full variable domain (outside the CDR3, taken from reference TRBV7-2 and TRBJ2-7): GAGVSQSPSNKVTEKGKDVELRCDPISGHTALYWYRQSLGQGLEFLIYFQGNSAPDKSGLPSDRFSAERTGGSVSTLTIQRTQQEDSAVYLCASSLDGGLHSYEQYFGPGTRLTVT.

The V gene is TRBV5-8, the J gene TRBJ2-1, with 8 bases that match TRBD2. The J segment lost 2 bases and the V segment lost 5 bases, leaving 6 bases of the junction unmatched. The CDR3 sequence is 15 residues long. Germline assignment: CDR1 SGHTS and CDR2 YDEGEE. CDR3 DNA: TGTGCCAGCAGACAAAGCGGGAGACCCTACAATGAGCAGTTCTTC. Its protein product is CASRQSGRPYNEQFF.

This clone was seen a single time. The chain's CDR3 is CASMGGTNTGELFF. DNA for the CDR3: TGTGCCAGCATGGGGGGAACGAACACCGGGGAGCTGTTTTTT. J is TRBJ2-2 and V is TRBV9; tentative D call: TRBD2 (6 bases). Looked up from germline, CDR1 is SGDLS and CDR2 is YYNGEE. The CDR3 is 14 amino acids. Trimming left V 6 bases short and J 0 bases short, with 9 bases between.

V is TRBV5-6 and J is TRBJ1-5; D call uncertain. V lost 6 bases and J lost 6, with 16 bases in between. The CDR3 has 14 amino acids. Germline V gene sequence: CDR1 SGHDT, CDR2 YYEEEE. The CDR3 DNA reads TGTGCCAGCAAGCTGGGAGGAGGTGGTCAGCCCCAGCATTTT. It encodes CASKLGGGGQPQHF. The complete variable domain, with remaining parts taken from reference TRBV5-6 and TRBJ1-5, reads DAGVTQSPTHLIKTRGQQVTLRCSPKSGHDTVSWYQQALGQGPQFIFQYYEEEERQRGNFPDRFSGHQFPNYSSELNVNALLLGDSALYLCASKLGGGGQPQHFGDGTRLSIL.

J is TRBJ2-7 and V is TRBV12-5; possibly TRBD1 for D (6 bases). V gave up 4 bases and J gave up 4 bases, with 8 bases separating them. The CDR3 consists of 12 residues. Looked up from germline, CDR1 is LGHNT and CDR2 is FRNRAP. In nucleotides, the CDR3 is TGTGCTAGTGGTTCCGGACAGTACGAGCAGTACTTC. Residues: CASGSGQYEQYF.

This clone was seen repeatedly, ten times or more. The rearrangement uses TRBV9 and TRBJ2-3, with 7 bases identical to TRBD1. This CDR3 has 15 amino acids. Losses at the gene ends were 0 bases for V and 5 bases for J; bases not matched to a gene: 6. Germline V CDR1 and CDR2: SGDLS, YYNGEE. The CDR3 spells CASSVGRGQKDTQYF. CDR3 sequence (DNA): TGTGCCAGCAGCGTAGGTAGGGGGCAGAAAGATACGCAGTATTTT.

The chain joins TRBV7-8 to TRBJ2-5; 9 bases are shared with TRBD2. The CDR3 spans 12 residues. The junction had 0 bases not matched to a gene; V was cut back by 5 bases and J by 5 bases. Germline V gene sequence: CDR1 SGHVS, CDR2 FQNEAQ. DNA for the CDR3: TGTGCCAGCAGCGCGGGGGGGGAGACCCAGTACTTC. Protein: CASSAGGETQYF.

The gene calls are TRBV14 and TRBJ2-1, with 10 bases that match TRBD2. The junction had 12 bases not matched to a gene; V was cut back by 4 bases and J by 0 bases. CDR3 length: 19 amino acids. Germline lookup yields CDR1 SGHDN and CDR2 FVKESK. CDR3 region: CASSPSGRRSKGSYNEQFF. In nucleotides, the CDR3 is TGTGCCAGCAGCCCTAGCGGGAGAAGATCGAAGGGCTCCTACAATGAGCAGTTCTTC.

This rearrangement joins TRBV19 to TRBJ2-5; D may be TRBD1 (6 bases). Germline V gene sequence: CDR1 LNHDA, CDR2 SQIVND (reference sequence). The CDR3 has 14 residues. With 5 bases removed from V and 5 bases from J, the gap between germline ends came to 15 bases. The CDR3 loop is CASSPTGKWETQYF. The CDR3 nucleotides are TGTGCCAGTAGTCCCACAGGGAAGTGGGAGACCCAGTACTTC. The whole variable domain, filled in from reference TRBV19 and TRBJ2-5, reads DGGITQSPKYLFRKEGQNVTLSCEQNLNHDAMYWYRQDPGQGLRLIYYSQIVNDFQKGDIAEGYSVSREKKESFPLTVTSAQKNPTAFYLCASSPTGKWETQYFGPGTRLLVL.

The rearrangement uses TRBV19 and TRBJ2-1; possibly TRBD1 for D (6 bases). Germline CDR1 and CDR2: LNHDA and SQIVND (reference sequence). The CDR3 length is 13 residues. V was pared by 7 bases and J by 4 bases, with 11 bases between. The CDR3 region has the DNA TGTGCCAGTAATCAGGGGTTATACAATGAGCAGTTCTTC. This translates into CASNQGLYNEQFF.

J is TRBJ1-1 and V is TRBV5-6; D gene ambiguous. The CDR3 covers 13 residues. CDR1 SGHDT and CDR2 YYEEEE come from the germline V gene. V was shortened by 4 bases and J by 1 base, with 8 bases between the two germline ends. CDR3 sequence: CASSPYPNTEAFF. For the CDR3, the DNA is TGTGCCAGCAGCCCCTATCCGAACACTGAAGCTTTCTTT.

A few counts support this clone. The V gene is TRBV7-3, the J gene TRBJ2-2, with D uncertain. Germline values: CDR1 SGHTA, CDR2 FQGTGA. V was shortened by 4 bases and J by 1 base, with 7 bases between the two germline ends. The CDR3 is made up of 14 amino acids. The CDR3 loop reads CASSSDLNTGELFF. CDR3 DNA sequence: TGTGCCAGCAGCTCTGACTTGAACACCGGGGAGCTGTTTTTT.